Shown below are 16 T cell receptor beta chains from a single sample sequenced in a study of T cell changes during pregnancy in multiple sclerosis. Method: immunoSEQ multiplex PCR; TCRdb's copy keeps in-frame clones and lacks some. Altogether approximately 40,000 clones are present, 88% being singletons, with the ten largest covering 0.95% to 1.5%. Here the sequenced sample was CD4+ T cells from peripheral blood mononuclear cells, taken in the second trimester of pregnancy. The source of these receptors is a female donor with multiple sclerosis, enrolled in a pregnancy study.

The chain employs TRBV29-1 and TRBJ1-1; 9 bases are shared with TRBD1. V was clipped by 5 bases and J by 1 base; unmatched bases: 2. Germline CDR1 SQVTM, CDR2 ANQGSEA. This CDR3 has 13 amino acids. The CDR3 region has the DNA TGCAGCGTTCAGGGACAGGGGAACACTGAAGCTTTCTTT. This gives the protein CSVQGQGNTEAFF. Supplemented by reference TRBV29-1 and TRBJ1-1, the full variable domain reads SAVISQKPSRDICQRGTSLTIQCQVDSQVTMMFWYRQQPGQSLTLIATANQGSEATYESGFVIDKFPISRPNLTFSTLTVSNMSPEDSSIYLCSVQGQGNTEAFFGQGTRLTVV.

This chain uses TRBV5-4 with TRBJ1-4, with 7 bases lining up with TRBD1. This CDR3 comprises 15 residues. V lost 4 bases and J lost 4; bases outside the gene matches: 7. Looked up from germline, CDR1 is SGHNT and CDR2 is YYREEE (reference sequence). Written as DNA, the CDR3 is TGTGCCAGCAGCCTATCGGGACAGCGTAATGAAAAACTGTTTTTT. As protein: CASSLSGQRNEKLFF.

The chain links TRBV10-3 to TRBJ2-4, with 13 bases lining up with TRBD2. This CDR3 spans 19 amino acids. With 5 bases clipped from V and 0 bases from J, the junction kept 10 bases outside the gene matches. The V gene's germline CDR1 is ENHRY and CDR2 SYGVKD. The CDR3 protein is CAISPGTSGINRAKNIQYF. Here the CDR3 DNA reads TGTGCCATCAGTCCCGGGACTAGCGGGATTAACCGAGCCAAAAACATTCAGTACTTC.

This sequence joins TRBV28 and TRBJ2-1; 10 bases line up with TRBD2. Germline values: CDR1 MDHEN, CDR2 SYDVKM. J lost 9 bases, V lost 3 bases, and 5 bases had no gene match. CDR3 length equals 14 residues. Here the CDR3 reads CASSLISGRSEQFF. CDR3 sequence (DNA): TGTGCCAGCAGTTTGATTAGCGGGAGGTCTGAGCAGTTCTTC.

The chain combines TRBV19 with TRBJ1-1; TRBD1 agrees at 8 bases. Unmatched junction bases numbered 9, after V lost 5 bases and J lost 4 bases. CDR1 is LNHDA, CDR2 SQIVND, per germline (reference sequence). This CDR3 is built from 15 residues. The CDR3 here is CASSSRPDRVTEAFF. CDR3 DNA: TGTGCCAGTAGTTCACGCCCGGACAGGGTCACTGAAGCTTTCTTT.

The chain links TRBV5-1 to TRBJ2-7, with 10 nucleotides matching TRBD1. Germline V CDR1 and CDR2: SGHRS, YFSETQ. The CDR3 has 13 amino acids. V was pared by 0 bases and J by 9 bases, with 3 bases of the junction left unmatched. The CDR3 loop reads CASSLGTGGGQYF. The CDR3 region has the DNA TGCGCCAGCAGCTTGGGGACAGGGGGTGGGCAGTACTTC.

The J gene is TRBJ1-2, the V gene TRBV7-2; the D gene is possibly TRBD1 (6 bases). Per germline, CDR1 SGHTA and CDR2 FQGNSA. Trimming took off 4 bases at V and 4 bases at J, with 19 bases between the two ends. The CDR3 totals 16 residues. CDR3 in DNA: TGTGCCAGCAGCTCCCCGATAAGACAGGCCCCCTATGGCTACACCTTC. Translating it yields CASSSPIRQAPYGYTF.

The chain links TRBV19 to TRBJ2-7, with TRBD2 as a possible D gene (5 bases). The V and J ends lost 6 bases and 4 bases respectively, with 16 bases between them. CDR1 and CDR2 (germline): LNHDA, SQIVND (reference sequence). The CDR3 is made up of 14 amino acids. Here the CDR3 reads CASSRTYQNYEQYF. The CDR3 DNA is TGTGCCAGTAGCCGGACTTACCAGAATTACGAGCAGTACTTC.

V is TRBV5-1 and J is TRBJ1-4, with a tentative D call TRBD1 (6 bases). CDR1 and CDR2 from the germline V gene are SGHRS and YFSETQ. CDR3 length: 15 amino acids. The ends were cut back, 4 bases at V and 5 bases at J, with 15 bases in the middle. CDR3: CASSRDTGANEKLFF. The CDR3 bases are TGCGCCAGCAGCAGGGACACAGGAGCGAATGAAAAACTGTTTTTT.

This clone was counted a few times. The chain joins TRBV10-2 to TRBJ1-1; D remains unclear. CDR3 length: 13 residues. CDR1 and CDR2 (germline): WSHSY, SAAADI. Between the trimmed V and J ends, which lost 0 bases and 8 bases, there was a span of 10 bases. CDR3 region: CASSESEVSEAFF. Here the CDR3 DNA reads TGCGCCAGCAGTGAGTCGGAGGTTTCCGAAGCTTTCTTT.

Only a few counts were recorded for this clone. J is TRBJ2-3 and V is TRBV15; D perhaps matches TRBD2 (5 bases). Germline values: CDR1 LNHNV, CDR2 YYDKDF (reference sequence). This CDR3 region has 16 residues. Trimming pared 5 bases from V and 1 base from J, leaving 16 bases between. Here the CDR3 reads CATSPGWAGGTDTQYF. CDR3 nucleotide sequence: TGTGCCACCAGCCCGGGGTGGGCCGGGGGCACAGATACGCAGTATTTT.

The V gene is TRBV5-4, the J gene TRBJ2-1; D may be TRBD2 (6 bases). CDR1 is SGHNT and CDR2 is YYREEE in the germline V gene (reference sequence). This CDR3 spans 12 amino acids. Trimming removed 2 bases from V and 9 bases from J, with 9 bases in between. The CDR3 DNA reads TGTGCCAGCAGCTTAGGAGGGTCTGAGCAGTTCTTC. Amino acids: CASSLGGSEQFF.

The chain combines TRBV9 with TRBJ2-7; 7 positions match TRBD1. With 5 bases clipped from V and 5 bases from J, the junction kept 13 bases outside the gene matches. This CDR3 comprises 15 residues. CDR1 and CDR2 (germline): SGDLS, YYNGEE. The CDR3 coding sequence is TGTGCCAGCAGAGGTAACCAGGGGGTATGCCACGAGCAGTACTTC. This codes for CASRGNQGVCHEQYF. The variable domain in full, completed from reference TRBV9 and TRBJ2-7, reads DSGVTQTPKHLITATGQRVTLRCSPRSGDLSVYWYQQSLDQGLQFLIQYYNGEERAKGNILERFSAQQFPDLHSELNLSSLELGDSALYFCASRGNQGVCHEQYFGPGTRLTVT.

This rearrangement joins TRBV7-2 to TRBJ2-1; 15 bases are a match to TRBD2. CDR3 length: 19 residues. The V and J ends lost 10 bases and 4 bases, in that order; junction bases with no gene match: 17. Germline V gene sequence: CDR1 SGHTA, CDR2 FQGNSA. The DNA for the CDR3 is TGTGCCACCTCTCCGTCCGGACTAGCGGGAGGGCGGCGTTACAATGAGCAGTTCTTC. Residues: CATSPSGLAGGRRYNEQFF.

The chain is built from TRBV28 and TRBJ2-7; 7 bases agree with TRBD1. After removal of 7 bases from V and 0 bases from J, the junction contained 6 bases not matched to a gene. The germline V gene has CDR1 MDHEN and CDR2 SYDVKM. There are 14 residues in the CDR3. CDR3 loop: CASTQGLSSYEQYF. The DNA of the CDR3 is TGTGCCAGCACACAGGGGCTGAGCTCCTACGAGCAGTACTTC.

V usage is TRBV6-5 and J usage is TRBJ1-1; no clear D gene. Germline assignment: CDR1 MNHEY and CDR2 SVGAGI. V dropped 0 bases and J dropped 4 bases, with 6 bases sitting between them. The CDR3 spans 13 residues. The CDR3 DNA follows: TGTGCCAGCAGTTACTCAGAGCTCACTGAAGCTTTCTTT. Its protein is CASSYSELTEAFF.